The clone carrying this T cell receptor (beta chain) appeared a single time. V lost 5 bases and J 6 bases, leaving 14 bases between the germline ends. CDR1 SGHAT and CDR2 FQNNGV come from the germline V gene. This CDR3 spans 15 amino acids. The source of the sample is a study of blood T cell repertoires in COVID-19. Across the study: COVID-19 samples, acute and convalescent, were from the United States, Italy and Spain. In each case, the material was cDNA or gDNA derived from T cells, B-cell-depleted T cells, or PBMCs.

In the original processing: Amplified reference gene primers provided the basis for estimating nucleated cell counts. Method: immunoSEQ multiplex PCR; TCRdb's copy keeps in-frame clones and lacks some. Clonal size and the V and J genes are those of that table, whereas D and trimming came from the DNA. The sample shows under 250,000 clones, 83% of them seen only once. Source material: peripheral blood. This receptor was taken from a man aged 35-49 years with active or convalescent COVID-19. J is TRBJ1-6 and V is TRBV11-2, with TRBD1 as a possible D gene (6 bases). The CDR3 loop reads CASSPVGGANSPLHF. The CDR3 DNA is TGTGCCAGCAGCCCCGTGGGGGGGGCTAATTCACCCCTCCACTTT.